A selection of T cell receptor beta chains follows, all from one sample in a study of early T cells in non-severe SARS-CoV-2 infection. TCRdb independently ran MiXCR on the 5' RACE reads; one entry per CDR3 protein. The sample records roughly 43,000 distinct CDR3 sequences, about 23% being singletons. Sequenced material: whole blood, taken at baseline. The origin of the receptors is an adult who was a healthcare worker with PCR-confirmed SARS-CoV-2 infection or an uninfected control (not recorded which). Each CDR3 is given with its conserved first and last residue. Fields, in order: V gene, J gene, CDR3 protein.

TRBV9,TRBJ2-2,CASSVQYTGELFF
TRBV6-5,TRBJ1-4,CASSYSISSNEKLFF
TRBV12-3/TRBV12-4,TRBJ1-1,CASSPGGMVTEAFF
TRBV4-3,TRBJ1-6,CASSSWTNSPLHF
TRBV5-1,TRBJ2-5,CASSQRGVQYF
TRBV5-1,TRBJ2-3,CASSHTQHHRGWADTQYF
TRBV2,TRBJ2-1,CASSDPNVRIEQFF
TRBV5-1,TRBJ2-1,CASSLTAANSYNEQFF
TRBV27,TRBJ1-5,CASSSGPQGPQHF
TRBV7-6,TRBJ2-7,CASSSRSTDSYEQYF
TRBV27,TRBJ2-1,CASTAANEQFF
TRBV20-1,TRBJ2-3,CSAGPWGRGSTDTQYF
TRBV4-2,TRBJ2-7,CASSLSDTASYEQYF
TRBV29-1,TRBJ1-1,CSVGAGLMNTEAFF
TRBV24-1,TRBJ1-5,CATQDGGGHQPQHF
TRBV6-2/TRBV6-3,TRBJ2-1,CASCLDGNNEQFF
TRBV30,TRBJ2-3,CAWSLGTRTDTQYF
TRBV5-1,TRBJ2-3,CASSLPRQVDTDTQYF
TRBV19,TRBJ2-2,CASRGPGPMNTGELFF
TRBV7-7,TRBJ2-2,CASSLGSRGTGESGELFF
TRBV18,TRBJ2-5,CASSGTNQETQYF
TRBV15,TRBJ1-2,CATSRDLRTTVGYTF
TRBV7-2,TRBJ2-7,CASSSVPSGGLSGEQYF
TRBV6-2/TRBV6-3,TRBJ2-7,CASSSPRDRASYEQYF
TRBV5-4,TRBJ2-5,CASRPGLAGLTTQYF
TRBV25-1,TRBJ1-4,CASSEPGRQEKLFF
TRBV7-9,TRBJ2-7,CASSLTPNPWEQYF
TRBV29-1,TRBJ2-7,CSVGTAYEQYF
TRBV25-1,TRBJ2-2,CASSEPTYTGELFF
TRBV27,TRBJ2-3,CASSLSRQGVGDTQYF
TRBV9,TRBJ2-3,CASSVVPRTRGTDTQYF
TRBV29-1,TRBJ2-1,CSALETSYNEQFF
TRBV7-3,TRBJ2-3,CASSLMGTDTQYF
TRBV7-3,TRBJ2-3,CASSLDRTPTDTQYF
TRBV5-8,TRBJ1-2,CASSWTVTYGYTF
TRBV6-1,TRBJ1-1,CASRSGSGTEAFF
TRBV20-1,TRBJ1-2,CSARLGQPYGYTF
TRBV7-9,TRBJ1-2,CASSPRLNYGYTF
TRBV12-3/TRBV12-4,TRBJ1-4,CASRGTEEKLFF